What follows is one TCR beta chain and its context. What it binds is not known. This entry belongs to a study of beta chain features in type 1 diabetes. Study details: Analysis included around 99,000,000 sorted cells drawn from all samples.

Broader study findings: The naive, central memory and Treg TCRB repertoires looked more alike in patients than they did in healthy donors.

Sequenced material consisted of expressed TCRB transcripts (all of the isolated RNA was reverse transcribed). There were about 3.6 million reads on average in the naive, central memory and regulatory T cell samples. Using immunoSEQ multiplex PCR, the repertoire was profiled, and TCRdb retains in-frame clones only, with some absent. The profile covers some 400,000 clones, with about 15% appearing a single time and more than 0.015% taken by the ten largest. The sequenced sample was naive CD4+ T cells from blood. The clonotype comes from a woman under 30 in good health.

The CDR3 nucleotides read TGTGCCAGCAAACCTAGCAGAAGTGCAGATACGCAGTATTTT. This translates into CASKPSRSADTQYF. V gene TRBV2 combines with J gene TRBJ2-3; possible D gene TRBD2, 5 bases. Germline V CDR1 and CDR2: SNHLY, FYNNEI. Trimming removed 7 bases at V and 4 bases at J, with 15 bases between. This CDR3 has 14 residues.